This T cell receptor beta chain was documented in a study of shared clonotypes between healthy human individuals. The wider study: Three plates each covered CD4 naive and memory; CD8 naive two, CD8 memory one. Study outcomes and limitations: The generation probabilities recorded for non-shared clonotypes fell below those of clonotypes shared by all four donors. Enrolling few donors narrowed the genetic and exposure-history diversity that was represented.

Some clones are missing from TCRdb's copy, which holds only in-frame ones; the method was immunoSEQ multiplex PCR. This repertoire shows hundreds of thousands of clones, 90% to 97% found once; its top ten account for about 0.11%. Naive-designated CD8 cells lacked CD45RO, were positively enriched for CCR7, and omitted terminally differentiated effector memory CD45RA+ cells. Healthy HIV-negative adults without recent acute infections or vaccinations served as donors. This clone was recorded only once. Its antigen is as yet unknown. V lost 1 base and J lost 3; bases outside the gene matches: 4. Germline values: CDR1 SGDLS, CDR2 YYNGEE. There are 14 residues in the CDR3.

The TCR was taken from a woman aged 30 to 39 in good health. Sequenced: naive CD8+ T cells sorted from blood. V is TRBV9 and J is TRBJ2-7; TRBD2 matches at 7 bases. The CDR3 loop reads CASSVSSGNYEQYF. CDR3 DNA sequence: TGTGCCAGCAGCGTATCTAGCGGAAACTACGAGCAGTACTTC.